This is a list of T cell receptor beta chains from one sample in a study of T cell responses to AZD1222 COVID-19 vaccine. The method was immunoSEQ multiplex PCR; TCRdb's version includes in-frame clones alone and lacks a portion of them. The top ten clones hold 1.5% to 2% of a sample with about 150,000 clones, approximately 91% of them seen once. Here the sequenced sample was peripheral blood, taken on day 0 of AZD1222 vaccination. Every receptor here comes from an adult in good health. The CDR3 runs from the conserved cysteine through the conserved F or W. A D gene is named only where the DNA matches it firmly.

CDR3aa: CASRMTGIHEQYF; CDR3nt: TGTGCCAGCAGGATGACAGGGATTCACGAGCAGTACTTC; j_gene: TRBJ2-7; d_gene: TRBD1; v_gene: TRBV6-5
CDR3aa: CASSLGGYSNQPQHF; CDR3nt: TGTGCCAGCAGCTTGGGAGGTTATAGCAATCAGCCCCAGCATTTT; j_gene: TRBJ1-5; d_gene: -; v_gene: TRBV7-2
CDR3aa: CASRDTRQGLRSFF; CDR3nt: TGTGCCAGCAGGGACACTCGACAGGGTTTGAGGTCTTTCTTT; j_gene: TRBJ1-1; d_gene: TRBD1; v_gene: TRBV6-5
CDR3aa: CASSYSGGAGNTIYF; CDR3nt: TGTGCCAGCAGTTACTCTGGCGGGGCTGGAAACACCATATATTTT; j_gene: TRBJ1-3; d_gene: -; v_gene: TRBV6-5
CDR3aa: CASRPLLGGVSDTQYF; CDR3nt: TGTGCCAGCAGACCCCTCTTAGGCGGGGTATCAGATACGCAGTATTTT; j_gene: TRBJ2-3; d_gene: -; v_gene: TRBV7-9
CDR3aa: CSVEEGTLYEQYF; CDR3nt: TGCAGCGTTGAAGAAGGGACTCTTTACGAGCAGTACTTC; j_gene: TRBJ2-7; d_gene: -; v_gene: TRBV29-1
CDR3aa: CASSHGQGYTGELFF; CDR3nt: TGTGCCAGCAGCCACGGACAGGGATACACCGGGGAGCTGTTTTTT; j_gene: TRBJ2-2; d_gene: TRBD1; v_gene: TRBV5-8
CDR3aa: CASSLDGGQSMNTEAFF; CDR3nt: TGTGCCAGCAGTTTGGACGGGGGGCAGTCGATGAACACTGAAGCTTTCTTT; j_gene: TRBJ1-1; d_gene: -; v_gene: TRBV28
CDR3aa: CASRTPLRRDEKLFF; CDR3nt: TGTGCCAGCAGAACACCGTTGCGGAGGGATGAAAAACTGTTTTTT; j_gene: TRBJ1-4; d_gene: -; v_gene: TRBV7-9
CDR3aa: CASRASAVLNEQFF; CDR3nt: TGTGCCAGCAGGGCTAGCGCGGTACTCAATGAGCAGTTCTTC; j_gene: TRBJ2-1; d_gene: -; v_gene: TRBV2
CDR3aa: CASSLGGLANTGELFF; CDR3nt: TGCGCCAGCAGCTTGGGGGGGCTTGCGAACACCGGGGAGCTGTTTTTT; j_gene: TRBJ2-2; d_gene: -; v_gene: TRBV5-1
CDR3aa: CASRGQLYSNQPQHF; CDR3nt: TGTGCCAGCAGGGGACAGCTGTATAGCAATCAGCCCCAGCATTTT; j_gene: TRBJ1-5; d_gene: TRBD1; v_gene: TRBV6-4